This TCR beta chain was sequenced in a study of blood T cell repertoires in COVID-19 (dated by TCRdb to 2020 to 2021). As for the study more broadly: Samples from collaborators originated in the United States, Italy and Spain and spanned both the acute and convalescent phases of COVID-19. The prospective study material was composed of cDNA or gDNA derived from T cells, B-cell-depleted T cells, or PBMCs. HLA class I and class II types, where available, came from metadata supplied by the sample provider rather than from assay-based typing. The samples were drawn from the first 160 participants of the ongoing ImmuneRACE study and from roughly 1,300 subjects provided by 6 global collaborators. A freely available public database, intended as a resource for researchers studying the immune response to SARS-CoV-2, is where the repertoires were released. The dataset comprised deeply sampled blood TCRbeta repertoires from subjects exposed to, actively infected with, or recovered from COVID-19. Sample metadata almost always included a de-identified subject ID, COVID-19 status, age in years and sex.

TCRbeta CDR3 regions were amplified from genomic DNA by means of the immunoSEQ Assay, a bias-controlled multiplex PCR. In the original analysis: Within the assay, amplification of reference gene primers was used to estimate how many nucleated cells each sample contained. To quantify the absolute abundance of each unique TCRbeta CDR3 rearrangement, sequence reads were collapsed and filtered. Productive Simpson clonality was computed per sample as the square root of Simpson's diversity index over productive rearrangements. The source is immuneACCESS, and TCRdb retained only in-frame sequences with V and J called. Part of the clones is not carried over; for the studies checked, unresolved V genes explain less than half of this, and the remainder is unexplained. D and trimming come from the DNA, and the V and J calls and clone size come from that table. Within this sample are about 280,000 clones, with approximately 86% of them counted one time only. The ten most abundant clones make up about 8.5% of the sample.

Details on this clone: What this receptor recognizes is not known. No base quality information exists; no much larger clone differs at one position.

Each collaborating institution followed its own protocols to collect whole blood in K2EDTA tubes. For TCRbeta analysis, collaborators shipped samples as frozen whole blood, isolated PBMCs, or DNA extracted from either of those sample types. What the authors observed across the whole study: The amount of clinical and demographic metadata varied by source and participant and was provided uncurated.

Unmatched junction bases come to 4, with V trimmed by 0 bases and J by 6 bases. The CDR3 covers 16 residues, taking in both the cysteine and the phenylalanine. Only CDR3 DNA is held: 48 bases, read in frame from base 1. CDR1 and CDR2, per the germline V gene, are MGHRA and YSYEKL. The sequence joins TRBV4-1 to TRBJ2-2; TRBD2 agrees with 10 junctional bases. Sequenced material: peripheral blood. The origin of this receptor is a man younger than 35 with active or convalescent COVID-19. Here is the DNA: TGCGCCAGCAGCCAAGATACAGCGGGGGGGCCCGGGGAGCTGTTTTTT. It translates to CASSQDTAGGPGELFF.